The clone carrying this T cell receptor beta chain showed up just a few times. As yet, its antigen is unknown. The template for TCR beta VDJ and CDR3 sequence profiling was genomic DNA. TCRdb reprocessed the reads via MiXCR and lists one record per CDR3 protein. The repertoire has hundreds of thousands of distinct CDR3 sequences, roughly 53% of them found once; the top ten carry 1.3%. Patients picked for sequencing had shown CD8+CD57+ cell expansion detected by flow cytometry. With no exception, the patients had severe acquired aplastic anemia. No patient had been given any therapy when blood was sampled. The sample comes from a study of CD8+CD57+ T cells in acquired aplastic anemia. V was trimmed by 3 bases and J by 4 bases, leaving 10 bases between them. Looked up from germline, CDR1 is MGHDK and CDR2 is SYGVNS. The CDR3 loop spans 14 amino acids. General study results and limits: Patients and controls were found to share about 31 CD8+ CDR3 sequences.

The J gene is TRBJ1-5, the V gene TRBV25-1, with D possibly TRBD1 on 6 matching bases. Source material: sorted CD4+, CD8+, or CD8+CD57+ T cells (not recorded which) from PBMCs. This clonotype originated in a human donor with aplastic anemia. The CDR3 protein is CASSDDRYNQPQHF. The DNA for the CDR3 is TGTGCCAGCAGTGACGACAGGTATAATCAGCCCCAGCATTTT.